This entry lists 12 T cell receptor beta chains sequenced from one sample in a study of tumor-infiltrating lymphocytes in localized non-small cell lung cancer. Using immunoSEQ multiplex PCR, the repertoire was profiled, and TCRdb retains in-frame clones only, with some absent. The sample lists thousands of clones; approximately 85% were seen once. The sequenced sample consisted of uninvolved lung tissue not adjacent to the tumor. The receptor source for this set is a human donor with non-small cell lung cancer.

The chain employs TRBV11-1 and TRBJ2-7; 7 bases align to TRBD1. The germline V gene has CDR1 SGHAT and CDR2 FQDESV (reference sequence). The CDR3 is 13 amino acids. V gave up 6 bases and J gave up 4 bases; unmatched junction bases: 6. CDR3 sequence reads: CASRSGTVYEQYF. The DNA of the CDR3 is TGTGCCAGCAGATCCGGGACAGTTTACGAGCAGTACTTC. The variable domain in full, completed from reference TRBV11-1 and TRBJ2-7, reads EAEVAQSPRYKITEKSQAVAFWCDPISGHATLYWYRQILGQGPELLVQFQDESVVDDSQLPKDRFSAERLKGVDSTLKIQPAELGDSAMYLCASRSGTVYEQYFGPGTRLTVT.

This clone appeared a single time. CDR3 coding DNA: TGTGCCACCAGCAGATCTCGGGACTTTCAAGAGACCCAGTACTTC. Its translation is CATSRSRDFQETQYF. The chain carries TRBV15 and TRBJ2-5; D is perhaps TRBD2 (6 bases). Germline values: CDR1 LNHNV, CDR2 YYDKDF (reference sequence). V lost 2 bases and J 2 bases, leaving 12 bases between the germline ends. CDR3 length: 15 residues.

This chain uses TRBV5-8 with TRBJ2-5; TRBD1 aligns across 8 bases. The CDR3 sequence is 15 residues long. V trimming: 2 bases; J trimming: 7 bases; junction bases outside the gene matches: 10. The germline V gene has CDR1 SGHTS and CDR2 YDEGEE. CDR3 sequence (DNA): TGTGCCAGCAGCTTCCGGGACAGGCGATCGGGGACCCAGTACTTC. The encoded protein is CASSFRDRRSGTQYF.

CDR3 coding DNA: TGTGCCAGCAGTAGACTAGCGGGAGGTCTGGGGGAGCAGTTCTTC. Its translation is CASSRLAGGLGEQFF. This chain joins TRBV25-1 and TRBJ2-1; 13 nucleotides agree with TRBD2. Germline loops: CDR1 MGHDK, CDR2 SYGVNS. V lost 5 bases to trimming and J lost 10 bases; unmatched junction nucleotides: 8. This CDR3 has 15 amino acids.

This chain uses TRBV7-9 with TRBJ1-2; D might be TRBD1 (5 bases). The CDR3 has 15 amino acids. Germline-derived CDR1 and CDR2 are SEHNR and FQNEAQ (reference sequence). V lost 3 bases and J 1 base, leaving 12 bases between the germline ends. CDR3 in amino acids: CASSLHATDNYGYTF. Here the CDR3 DNA reads TGTGCCAGCAGCTTGCACGCGACAGATAACTATGGCTACACCTTC.

The chain recombines TRBV5-6 with TRBJ1-4; possibly TRBD1 for D (6 bases). This CDR3 is built from 16 residues. Germline V gene sequence: CDR1 SGHDT, CDR2 YYEEEE. Trimming shortened V by 4 bases and J by 4 bases, and 17 bases separated the two germline ends. CDR3 nucleotide sequence: TGTGCCAGCAGCCCCTGGACAGAAGGGGGTAATGAAAAACTGTTTTTT. Translating gives CASSPWTEGGNEKLFF.

The V and J genes are TRBV28 and TRBJ2-2, with D hard to call. CDR3 length: 14 amino acids. The V end lost 5 bases, the J end lost 5 bases, and 12 bases lay between the germline ends. Germline CDR1 and CDR2: MDHEN and SYDVKM. CDR3 protein: CASSLLQTTGELFF. As DNA, the CDR3 is TGTGCCAGCAGTCTTTTACAGACAACCGGGGAGCTGTTTTTT.

V gene TRBV27 combines with J gene TRBJ2-1, with 11 bases that match TRBD1. The CDR3 runs 16 residues. Germline CDR1 and CDR2: MNHEY and SMNVEV (reference sequence). V was clipped by 5 bases and J by 4 bases; unmatched bases: 7. In DNA, the CDR3 is TGTGCCAGCAGTACCCCCCGGGACAGGGGGTACAATGAGCAGTTCTTC. Its translation: CASSTPRDRGYNEQFF.

The chain is built from TRBV5-4 and TRBJ2-2; maybe TRBD1 (5 bases). CDR3 size: 16 residues. The germline V and J ends were trimmed by 1 base and 4 bases, with 14 bases remaining between them. CDR1 and CDR2 (germline): SGHNT, YYREEE (reference sequence). The CDR3 DNA reads TGTGCCAGCAGCTTGCGAAAAGGGGTCGGCACCGGGGAGCTGTTTTTT. This translates into CASSLRKGVGTGELFF. The full variable domain, completed using reference TRBV5-4 and TRBJ2-2, is ETGVTQSPTHLIKTRGQQVTLRCSSQSGHNTVSWYQQALGQGPQFIFQYYREEENGRGNFPPRFSGLQFPNYSSELNVNALELDDSALYLCASSLRKGVGTGELFFGEGSRLTVL.

This clone has just one count. This sequence joins TRBV25-1 and TRBJ2-2; D is possibly TRBD1 or TRBD2 (5 bases each). The germline V and J ends were trimmed by 3 bases and 6 bases, with 17 bases remaining between them. The CDR3 has 16 amino acids. The germline gives CDR1 MGHDK, CDR2 SYGVNS. The chain's CDR3 is CASSDVRDGASGELFF. CDR3 bases: TGTGCCAGCAGTGATGTGAGGGACGGAGCTTCCGGGGAGCTGTTTTTT.

This rearrangement joins TRBV7-2 to TRBJ1-1, with D tentatively TRBD1 (5 bases). The CDR3 loop spans 12 amino acids. V lost 4 bases to trimming and J lost 8 bases, with 11 bases between them. Germline values: CDR1 SGHTA, CDR2 FQGNSA. The CDR3 sequence is CASSWGRKEAFF. CDR3 nucleotide sequence: TGTGCCAGCAGCTGGGGACGGAAAGAAGCTTTCTTT.

The rearrangement uses TRBV6-4 and TRBJ2-3, with 14 bases matching TRBD2. This CDR3 is 16 amino acids long. With V trimmed by 5 bases and J by 4 bases, 5 bases remained unmatched. Germline lookup yields CDR1 MRHNA and CDR2 SNTAGT. The CDR3 protein is CASSRGTSGSADTQYF. The CDR3 DNA reads TGTGCCAGCAGTAGGGGGACTAGCGGGAGTGCAGATACGCAGTATTTT.